This TCR beta chain was identified during a study of T cells in Graves' hyperthyroidism and ophthalmopathy (dated by TCRdb to between 2019 and 2020). For the study in its entirety: Peripheral blood samples were taken at initial diagnosis, before any treatment was given. Once sampling was done, hyperthyroidism patients were given methimazole at a starting dose of 30 mg daily, whereas ophthalmopathy patients were given high-dose intravenous methylprednisolone. Prospective prediction of ophthalmopathy was tested in an independent validation cohort consisting of about 19 hyperthyroidism patients and more than 15 patients who later progressed to ophthalmopathy. According to the paper, TCR Vbeta CDR3 sequencing was carried out on approximately 140 peripheral blood samples, which came from approximately 43 ophthalmopathy, about 75 hyperthyroidism and around 17 progressor patients. Thyroid tissue and blood T-cell repertoires from roughly six Graves' hyperthyroidism patients were also compared in the study. The 100 discovery patients were randomly split 7:3 into training and test sets. TCR V-J signatures able to tell the groups apart were searched for in a discovery cohort of 95 to 100 patients, of whom more than 40 had Graves' ophthalmopathy and around 56 had stable Graves' hyperthyroidism. Results and caveats for the whole study, not just this receptor: A 13 V-J signature model separated ophthalmopathy from stable hyperthyroidism, with about 90% sensitivity and 81.08% specificity in cross-validation and 80%/75% in testing. In validation, progression to ophthalmopathy was predicted by the model with 65% to 71% sensitivity and 72% to 85% specificity, a median of approximately 6.5 months before onset. Sample size was not statistically predetermined, and blinding of investigators to group allocation was not performed. Most expanded thyroid clonotypes (frequency above 0.001) were also detected in blood, suggesting blood repertoires may reflect thyroid immune responses.

The CDR3 runs 17 residues from the cysteine to the phenylalanine. The sequence is cut down to CDR3 DNA, 51 bases in frame from base 1. Looking up the germline V gene (reference sequence) yields CDR1 GTSNPN and CDR2 SVGIG. The junction shows trimming of 0 bases on V and 1 base on J, plus 15 bases between the germline ends. On this clonotype: Its binding antigen is unknown. One base away there is no much larger clone; base qualities are not given.

The TCR beta CDR3 regions were amplified from the RNA transcripts. For the first round of RT-PCR on the TCR CDR3, the HTBI primer set was used together with the Qiagen OneStep RT-PCR kit. Libraries were constructed in a second round of multiplex PCR, after which size selection and purification were carried out. The libraries were sequenced on an Illumina HiSeq2000 using paired-end 100 bp reads. As for the original processing: SOAPnuke was used to process the raw data, throwing out any read that contained adapters or uncalled bases, had a mean Phred below 15, or lacked an exact constant-primer or identifier match. High-quality paired reads were merged using COPE v1.2.5, and each unique nucleotide sequence was defined as a clonotype. Clonotypes were aligned to IMGT TRBV, TRBD and TRBJ reference segments using MiTCR v1.1. The analysis was restricted to V-J combinations with a frequency above 0.0001, which together covered roughly 99% of the repertoires. The TCS score was defined as F50 (clonal expansion) divided by E x V (chaos), with BLOSUM62-based TCRdist calculated between CDR3 peptides within each V-J. Welch's t-statistics and random forest reduced 500 to 650 V-J features to 13, which were used in a naive Bayes classifier (R e1071). TCRdb handled the public reads itself, with Q25 trimming in fastp and clone calling in MiXCR, and kept productive beta chains. Rows are unified per CDR3 protein, each entry keeping the most common DNA and genes. TCRdb, rather than the study authors, made the V and J calls. This sample has about 740,000 distinct CDR3 sequences in its table, and approximately 14% of those were observed once. The ten largest clones add up to roughly a tenth of the sample.

Stable Graves' hyperthyroidism was defined as no progression to ophthalmopathy during 18 months of follow-up. Hyperthyroidism patients were newly diagnosed, with disease duration under 2 months, and aged 18 to 65 years. Patients with uncontrolled infections, other autoimmune diseases, pregnancy or lactation were excluded. Clinical symptoms, serum thyroxine and TRAb, thyroid ultrasound, and orbital computed tomography formed the basis for the diagnoses. PBMCs were separated from roughly 10 ml of fresh peripheral blood using Ficoll-Paque density gradient centrifugation. Trizol reagent was used to extract total RNA, and RNA quality was then checked on an Agilent 2100 Bioanalyzer.

This TCR was recovered from a young woman with Graves' hyperthyroidism. Input material: blood. The chain is assembled from TRBV30 and TRBJ2-2, and the D gene may be TRBD2, 5 bases matching. The CDR3 corresponds to CAWSVLGGRGNTGELFF. The DNA sequence follows: TGTGCCTGGAGTGTACTGGGTGGGAGAGGGAACACCGGGGAGCTGTTTTTT.